This T cell receptor beta chain was captured by sequencing in a study of glioma-infiltrating T cells. Study findings and constraints: Above-expected tissue-blood divergence occurred in all gliomas, most in low-grade ones.

At least ten counts were recorded for this clonotype. The antigen remains undetermined. Amplification of TCR alpha and beta CDR3 regions from RNA used iRepertoire nested multiplex PCR. Input was 100-400 ng of tissue mRNA or PBMC total RNA. TCRdb analysed the multiplex PCR reads with MiXCR anew, one entry per CDR3 protein. The sample comprises some 120,000 distinct CDR3 sequences, less than 30% of which are singletons, and about 15% rests with the top ten. Germline CDR1 is MNHNS and CDR2 is SASEGT. The length of the CDR3 is 14 residues. The V and J ends lost 7 bases and 2 bases, in that order; junction bases with no gene match: 8.

The source is a human donor with low-grade glioma or glioblastoma, undergoing nonglioma brain surgery, or in good health (not recorded which). The sequencing input was glioma tissue, nonneoplastic brain tissue, or PBMCs (not recorded which). This chain links TRBV6-1 with TRBJ2-7; TRBD2 matches 7 bases. CDR3 residues: CASTVRSGTYEQYF. The CDR3 nucleotides are TGTGCCAGCACGGTCAGGAGCGGGACCTACGAGCAGTACTTC.